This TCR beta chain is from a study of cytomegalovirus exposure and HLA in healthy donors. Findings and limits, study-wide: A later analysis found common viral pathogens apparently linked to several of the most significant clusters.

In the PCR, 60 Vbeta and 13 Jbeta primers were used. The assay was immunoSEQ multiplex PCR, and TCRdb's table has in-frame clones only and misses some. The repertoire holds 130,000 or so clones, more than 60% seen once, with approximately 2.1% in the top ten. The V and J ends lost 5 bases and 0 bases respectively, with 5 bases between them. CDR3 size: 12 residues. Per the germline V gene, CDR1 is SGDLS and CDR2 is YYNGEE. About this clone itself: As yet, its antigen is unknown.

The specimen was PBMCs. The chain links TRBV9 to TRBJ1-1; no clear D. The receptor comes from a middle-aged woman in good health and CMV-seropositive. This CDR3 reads CASSQLNTEAFF. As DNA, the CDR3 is TGTGCCAGCAGTCAGTTGAACACTGAAGCTTTCTTT.